The sequence of this TCR beta chain was determined in a study of Ad26.COV2.S vaccination and SARS-CoV-2 variants. Clones were read by immunoSEQ multiplex PCR, and TCRdb kept only the in-frame ones, dropping some. This sample has over 110,000 clones, with about nine tenths found just once. This CDR3 contains 16 residues. CDR1 and CDR2 (germline): MGHDK, SYGVNS. Trimming shortened V by 7 bases and J by 3 bases, and 18 bases separated the two germline ends. The genes are TRBV25-1 and TRBJ2-2; D is uncertain. The specimen was peripheral blood, collected after recovery from COVID-19. The TCR sequence derives from a human donor who had recovered from COVID-19. The CDR3 region has the DNA TGTGCCAGCACCCCCCCCCAGATTCGGGACACCGGGGAGCTGTTTTTT. Its protein is CASTPPQIRDTGELFF.